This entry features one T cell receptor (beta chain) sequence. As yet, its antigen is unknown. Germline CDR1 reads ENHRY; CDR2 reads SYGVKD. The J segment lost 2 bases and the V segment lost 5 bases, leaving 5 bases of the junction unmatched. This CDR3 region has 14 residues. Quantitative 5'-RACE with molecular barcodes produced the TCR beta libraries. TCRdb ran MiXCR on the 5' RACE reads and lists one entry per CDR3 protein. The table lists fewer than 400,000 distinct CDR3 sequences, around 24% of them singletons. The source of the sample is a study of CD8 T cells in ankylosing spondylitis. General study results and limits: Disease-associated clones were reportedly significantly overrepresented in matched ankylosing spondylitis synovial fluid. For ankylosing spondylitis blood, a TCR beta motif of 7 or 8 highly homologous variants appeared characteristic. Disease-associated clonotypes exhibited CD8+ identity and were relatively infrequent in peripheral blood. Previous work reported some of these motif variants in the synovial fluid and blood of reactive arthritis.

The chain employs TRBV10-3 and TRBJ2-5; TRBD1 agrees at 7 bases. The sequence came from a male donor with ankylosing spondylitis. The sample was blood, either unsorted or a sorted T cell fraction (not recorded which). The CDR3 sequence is CAISTGTEQETQYF. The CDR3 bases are TGTGCCATCAGTACCGGGACAGAGCAAGAGACCCAGTACTTC.